A selection of T cell receptor beta chains follows, all from one sample in a study of shared clonotypes between healthy human individuals. Some clones are missing from TCRdb's copy, which holds only in-frame ones; the method was immunoSEQ multiplex PCR. The data show hundreds of thousands of clones, 97% seen once. The specimen sequenced was naive CD4+ T cells sorted from blood. Receptors originate from a woman in her 30s in good health. The CDR3 runs from the conserved cysteine through the conserved F or W.

v_call	j_call	cdr3_aa
TRBV18	TRBJ2-2	CASSGLARTGELFF
TRBV5-6	TRBJ2-7	CASSFFDRAAYEQYF
TRBV4-1	TRBJ1-5	CASSRGFEEGINQPQHF
TRBV5-5	TRBJ2-7	CASQIRDRSSEQYF
TRBV10-3	.	CAIADRAYEQYF
TRBV5-5	TRBJ2-1	CASSLVKVRGSVRNEQFF
TRBV28	TRBJ1-2	CASSSISGIQGSYGYTF
TRBV11-3	TRBJ1-1	CASSLGGDTEAFF
TRBV11-2	TRBJ2-2	CASSLLLAGENGELFF
TRBV28	TRBJ2-2	CASNLEHGELFF
TRBV7-2	TRBJ1-2	CASSLSLVGYTF